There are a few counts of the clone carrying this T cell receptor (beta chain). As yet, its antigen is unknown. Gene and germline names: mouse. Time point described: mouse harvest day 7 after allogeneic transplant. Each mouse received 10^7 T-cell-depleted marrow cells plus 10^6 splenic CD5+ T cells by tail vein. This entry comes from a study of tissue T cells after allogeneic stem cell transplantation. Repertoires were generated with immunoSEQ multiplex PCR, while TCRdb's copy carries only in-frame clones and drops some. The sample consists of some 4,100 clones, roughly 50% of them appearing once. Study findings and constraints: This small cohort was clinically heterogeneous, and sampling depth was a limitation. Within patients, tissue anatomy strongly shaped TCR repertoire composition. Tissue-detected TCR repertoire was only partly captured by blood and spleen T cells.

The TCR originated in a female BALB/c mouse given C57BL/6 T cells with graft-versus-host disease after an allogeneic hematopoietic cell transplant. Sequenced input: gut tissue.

The DNA read from the CDR3 is TGTGCCAGCTCTCAGGGGTATGAACAGTAC. Translating it yields CASSQGYEQY. The whole CDR3 protein is CASSQGYEQYF. V gene TRBV12-2 combines with J gene TRBJ2-7; tentatively, D is TRBD1 (5 bases). The read falls 1 residue short of the CDR3 end, and the missing part is taken from the germline J gene. The length of the CDR3 is 11 residues. Germline V gene data show CDR1 as SGHLS and CDR2 as HYDKME. The V gene lost 2 bases and the J gene lost 4 bases, with 5 bases spanning the gap.